This T cell receptor beta chain comes out of a study of OX40 agonist ivuxolimab in advanced cancers. Germline values: CDR1 SGDLS, CDR2 YYNGEE. V gave up 4 bases and J gave up 6 bases, with 6 bases separating them. The length of the CDR3 is 11 residues. Assay: immunoSEQ multiplex PCR; the TCRdb copy retains only in-frame clones and omits some. Of 65,000 to 90,000 clones listed, 65% to 90% are singletons. The V call is TRBV9, the J call TRBJ2-3; D gene ambiguous. Specimen: CD4+ or CD8+ T cells sorted from blood, collected in a trial of the OX40 agonist ivuxolimab. The clonotype originates from an adult with an advanced solid tumor such as melanoma, head and neck, liver or kidney cancer. The CDR3 spells CASSTRDTQYF. The CDR3 DNA sequence: TGTGCCAGCAGCACACGGGATACGCAGTATTTT.